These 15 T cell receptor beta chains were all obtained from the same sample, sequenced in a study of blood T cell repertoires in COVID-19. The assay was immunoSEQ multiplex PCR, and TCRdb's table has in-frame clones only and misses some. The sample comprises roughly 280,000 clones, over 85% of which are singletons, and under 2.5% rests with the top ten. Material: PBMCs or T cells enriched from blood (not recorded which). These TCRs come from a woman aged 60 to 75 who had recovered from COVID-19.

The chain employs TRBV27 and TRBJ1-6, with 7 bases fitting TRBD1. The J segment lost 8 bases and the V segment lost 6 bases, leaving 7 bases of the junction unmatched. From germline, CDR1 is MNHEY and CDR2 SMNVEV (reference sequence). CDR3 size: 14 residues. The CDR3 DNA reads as TGTGCCAGCAGCCTCCGCAGGGGGGATTCACCCCTCCACTTT. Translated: CASSLRRGDSPLHF.

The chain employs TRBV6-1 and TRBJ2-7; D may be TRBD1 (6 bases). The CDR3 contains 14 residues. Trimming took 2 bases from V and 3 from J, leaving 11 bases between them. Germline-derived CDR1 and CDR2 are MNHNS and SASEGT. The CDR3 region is CASSELGGDYEQYF. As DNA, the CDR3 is TGTGCCAGCAGTGAACTAGGGGGAGACTACGAGCAGTACTTC.

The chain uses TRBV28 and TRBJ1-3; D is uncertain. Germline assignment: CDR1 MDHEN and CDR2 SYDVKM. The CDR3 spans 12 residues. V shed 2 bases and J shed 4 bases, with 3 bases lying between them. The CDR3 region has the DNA TGTGCCAGCAGTTTAAGCGGAAACACCATATATTTT. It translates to CASSLSGNTIYF.

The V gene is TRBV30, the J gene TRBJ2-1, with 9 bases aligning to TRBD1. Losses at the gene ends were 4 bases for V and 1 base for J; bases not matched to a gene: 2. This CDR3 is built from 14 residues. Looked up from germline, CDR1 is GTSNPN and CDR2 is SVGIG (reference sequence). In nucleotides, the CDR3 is TGTGCCTGGACGACAGGGGGGTCCTACAATGAGCAGTTCTTC. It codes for CAWTTGGSYNEQFF.

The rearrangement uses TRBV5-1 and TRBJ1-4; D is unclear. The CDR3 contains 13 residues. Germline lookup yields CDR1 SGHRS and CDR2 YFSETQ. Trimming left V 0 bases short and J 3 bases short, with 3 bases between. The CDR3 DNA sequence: TGCGCCAGCAGCTTGGCTGCTAATGAAAAACTGTTTTTT. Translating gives CASSLAANEKLFF.

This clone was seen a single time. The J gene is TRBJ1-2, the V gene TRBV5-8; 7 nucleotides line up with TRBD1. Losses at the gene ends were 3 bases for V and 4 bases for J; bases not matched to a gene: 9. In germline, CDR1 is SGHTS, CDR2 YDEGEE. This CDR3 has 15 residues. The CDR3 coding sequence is TGTGCCAGCAGCTCGCCGGACAGGAGGACCTATGGCTACACCTTC. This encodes CASSSPDRRTYGYTF.

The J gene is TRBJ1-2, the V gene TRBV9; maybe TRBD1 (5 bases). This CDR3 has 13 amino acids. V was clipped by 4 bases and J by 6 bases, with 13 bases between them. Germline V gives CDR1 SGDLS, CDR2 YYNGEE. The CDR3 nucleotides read TGTGCCAGCAGCAAAGAGGGGAGGGATGGCTACACCTTC. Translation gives CASSKEGRDGYTF.

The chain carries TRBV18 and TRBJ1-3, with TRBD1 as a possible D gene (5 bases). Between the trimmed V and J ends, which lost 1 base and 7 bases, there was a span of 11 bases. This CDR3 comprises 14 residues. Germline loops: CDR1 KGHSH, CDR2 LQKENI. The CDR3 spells CASSPLDSRNTIYF. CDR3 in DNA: TGTGCCAGCTCACCACTAGACAGCCGGAACACCATATATTTT.

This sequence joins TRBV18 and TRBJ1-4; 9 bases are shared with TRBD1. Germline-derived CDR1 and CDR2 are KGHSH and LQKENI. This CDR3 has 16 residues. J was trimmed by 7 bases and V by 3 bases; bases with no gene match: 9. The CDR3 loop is CASSPSAGTGSEKLFF. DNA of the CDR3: TGTGCCAGCTCACCTTCAGCCGGGACAGGGAGTGAAAAACTGTTTTTT.

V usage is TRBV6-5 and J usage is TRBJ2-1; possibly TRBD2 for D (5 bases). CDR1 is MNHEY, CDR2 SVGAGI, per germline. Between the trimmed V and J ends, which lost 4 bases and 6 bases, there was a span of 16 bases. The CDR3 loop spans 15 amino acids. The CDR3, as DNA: TGTGCCAGCAGTTGGAGGACCCCCATCTCCAATGAGCAGTTCTTC. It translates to CASSWRTPISNEQFF.

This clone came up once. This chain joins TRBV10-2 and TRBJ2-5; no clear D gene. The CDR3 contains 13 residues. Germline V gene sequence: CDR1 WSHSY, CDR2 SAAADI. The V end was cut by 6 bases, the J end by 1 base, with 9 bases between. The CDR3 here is CASSEQPQETQYF. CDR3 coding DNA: TGCGCCAGCAGCGAACAGCCCCAAGAGACCCAGTACTTC.

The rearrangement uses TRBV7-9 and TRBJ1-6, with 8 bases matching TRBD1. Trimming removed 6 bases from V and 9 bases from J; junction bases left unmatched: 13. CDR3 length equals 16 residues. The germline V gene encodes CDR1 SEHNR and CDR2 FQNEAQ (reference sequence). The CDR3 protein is CASRGGRTGKSSPLHF. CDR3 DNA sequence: TGTGCCAGCAGGGGGGGGAGGACAGGGAAAAGTTCACCCCTCCACTTT.

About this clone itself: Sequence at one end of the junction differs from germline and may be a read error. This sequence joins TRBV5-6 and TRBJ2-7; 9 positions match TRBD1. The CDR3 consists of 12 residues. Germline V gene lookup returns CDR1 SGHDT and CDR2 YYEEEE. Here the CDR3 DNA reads TGTGCCAGCAGGCGGGGACAGGGTCTCTTCGTATTC. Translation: CASRRGQGLFVF.

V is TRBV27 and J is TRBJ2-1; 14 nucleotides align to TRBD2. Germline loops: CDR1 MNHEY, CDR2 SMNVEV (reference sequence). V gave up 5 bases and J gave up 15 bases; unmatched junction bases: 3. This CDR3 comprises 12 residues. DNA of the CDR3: TGTGCCAGCAGTCCGACTAGCGGGAGGGTGTTCTTC. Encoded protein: CASSPTSGRVFF.

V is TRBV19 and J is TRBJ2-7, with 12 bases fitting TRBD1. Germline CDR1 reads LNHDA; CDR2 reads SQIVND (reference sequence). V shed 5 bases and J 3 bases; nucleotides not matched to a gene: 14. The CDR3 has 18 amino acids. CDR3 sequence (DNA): TGTGCCAGTAGTCCCACCTCCGTGGGACAGGGGGCAGGCTACGAGCAGTACTTC. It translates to CASSPTSVGQGAGYEQYF.